These T cell receptor beta chains were read from a single sample in a study of T cell changes during pregnancy in multiple sclerosis. Measured with immunoSEQ multiplex PCR; TCRdb has only the in-frame clones, and not every one. The sample consists of tens of thousands of clones, roughly 90% of them appearing once. The sequencing used CD8+ T cells from peripheral blood mononuclear cells, collected in the first trimester of pregnancy. Every receptor here comes from a female donor in good health, enrolled as a control in a pregnancy study. Each CDR3 is given without its conserved first and last residue. A D gene is named only where the DNA matches it firmly.

v_gene,d_gene,CDR3aa
TRBV6-6,NA,ASAKGTYNEQF
TRBV21-1,NA,ARIPGREFEKLF
TRBV23-1,NA,ASIPNHEQY
TRBV19,TRBD1,ASNAPGQGVYEQY
TRBV6-5,NA,ASSFAEVISSYEQY
TRBV27,NA,ASSFEGATNEKLF
TRBV9,TRBD2,ASSGLAGGLETQY
TRBV5-1,NA,ASSPGLSSYNEQF
TRBV2,NA,ASSEHRSNQPQH
TRBV7-9,TRBD1,ATKTGGENTEAF
TRBV11-1,TRBD1,ASSISGTGDYEQY
TRBV7-3,NA,ASSLIGQPETQY
TRBV9,TRBD2,ASSSGTSGVIRQETQY
TRBV25-1,NA,ASSDGAGNTEAF
TRBV27,NA,ASSSEGEQSYNSPLH
TRBV4-1,TRBD1,ASSPQQGSANEKLF